Included here is one TCR beta chain sequence, with context. Antigen unknown. Individual cDNA molecules were tagged with unique molecular identifiers. TCRdb reprocessed the 5' RACE reads with MiXCR, giving one entry per CDR3 protein. The table has about 24,000 distinct CDR3 sequences, around 3.3% seen once. Germline V gene data show CDR1 as SGHTA and CDR2 as FQGNSA. V dropped 6 bases and J dropped 2 bases, with 7 bases sitting between them. The length of the CDR3 is 12 residues. The data originate from a study of early T cells in non-severe SARS-CoV-2 infection. Whole-study results and caveats: VDJdb matching favored anti-spike CD8 responses, missing private and CD4 specificities.

This chain connects TRBV7-2 to TRBJ1-1; D unresolved. The TCR was taken from an adult who was a healthcare worker with PCR-confirmed SARS-CoV-2 infection or an uninfected control (not recorded which). Specimen: whole blood. CDR3 DNA sequence: TGTGCCAGCAGTTGGGTCAACACTGAAGCTTTCTTT. Amino acid sequence: CASSWVNTEAFF. The variable domain in full, completed from reference TRBV7-2 and TRBJ1-1, reads GAGVSQSPSNKVTEKGKDVELRCDPISGHTALYWYRQSLGQGLEFLIYFQGNSAPDKSGLPSDRFSAERTGGSVSTLTIQRTQQEDSAVYLCASSWVNTEAFFGQGTRLTVV.